This T cell receptor beta chain emerged from a study of memory B cells and T cells in multiple sclerosis. Points from the study as a whole: Normalization was needed because clone-set size differences affected shared clonotype counts.

Sequencing was performed with immunoSEQ multiplex PCR; in TCRdb, only in-frame clones are kept and a portion is missing. The table has more than 12,000 clones, almost 70% seen once. This clone showed up just once. Its antigen is as yet unknown. With 5 bases removed from V and 8 bases from J, the gap between germline ends came to 19 bases. This CDR3 region has 16 residues. From germline, CDR1 is LGHNT and CDR2 FRNRAP. Material for sequencing was memory (CD45RO+) CD4+ T cells from blood. The chain uses TRBV12-5 and TRBJ1-6, with a weak D call TRBD1 (5 bases). The TCR was taken from a human donor with multiple sclerosis. CDR3 DNA sequence: TGTGCTAGTGGTGCCCCTCAGGGTCGGAACGATTCACCCCTCCACTTT. It encodes CASGAPQGRNDSPLHF. The variable domain in full, completed from reference TRBV12-5 and TRBJ1-6, reads DARVTQTPRHKVTEMGQEVTMRCQPILGHNTVFWYRQTMMQGLELLAYFRNRAPLDDSGMPKDRFSAEMPDATLATLKIQPSEPRDSAVYFCASGAPQGRNDSPLHFGNGTRLTVT.